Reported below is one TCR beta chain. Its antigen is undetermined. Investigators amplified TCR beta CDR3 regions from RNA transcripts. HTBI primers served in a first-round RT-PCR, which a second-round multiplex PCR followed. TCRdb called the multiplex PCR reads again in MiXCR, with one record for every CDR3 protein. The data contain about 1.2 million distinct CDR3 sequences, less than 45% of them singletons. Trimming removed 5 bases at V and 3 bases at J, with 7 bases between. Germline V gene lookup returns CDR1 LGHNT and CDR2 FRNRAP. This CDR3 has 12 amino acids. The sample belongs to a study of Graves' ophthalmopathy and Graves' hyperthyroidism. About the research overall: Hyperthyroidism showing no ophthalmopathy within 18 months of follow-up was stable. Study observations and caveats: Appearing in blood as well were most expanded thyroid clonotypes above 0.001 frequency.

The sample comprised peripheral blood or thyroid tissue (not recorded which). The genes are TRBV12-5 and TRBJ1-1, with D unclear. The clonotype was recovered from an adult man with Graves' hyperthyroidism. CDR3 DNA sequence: TGTGCTAGTGGTACCCCTGACACTGAAGCTTTCTTT. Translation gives CASGTPDTEAFF.